The clone carrying this TCR beta chain was counted once. The record originates from a study of blood T cell repertoires in COVID-19. As handled by the study authors: Estimation of nucleated cell counts relied on the amplification of reference gene primers. Generated by immunoSEQ multiplex PCR, the TCRdb table keeps only in-frame clones and is missing some. That table is the source of V, J and clone size, and D and trimming were worked out from the DNA. The data show around 250,000 clones, with roughly 90% seen just once and more than 3.5% held by the top ten. The V end lost 1 base, the J end lost 10 bases, and 8 bases lay between the germline ends. Per germline, CDR1 LNHDA and CDR2 SQIVND (reference sequence). The CDR3 spans 12 residues. Cohort allocation depended upon clinical history that participants reported. Donors in Cohort 3 who had recovered were those with two negative PCRs, healthcare professional clearance, or resolution of their symptoms.

Material: PBMCs or T cells enriched from blood (not recorded which). This sequence originates from a woman in her 30s who had recovered from COVID-19. The rearrangement uses TRBV19 and TRBJ2-1; D unclear. CDR3 sequence reads: CASSIVSQEQFF. CDR3 nucleotide sequence: TGTGCCAGTAGTATAGTATCACAAGAGCAGTTCTTC. The variable domain in full, completed from reference TRBV19 and TRBJ2-1, reads DGGITQSPKYLFRKEGQNVTLSCEQNLNHDAMYWYRQDPGQGLRLIYYSQIVNDFQKGDIAEGYSVSREKKESFPLTVTSAQKNPTAFYLCASSIVSQEQFFGPGTRLTVL.